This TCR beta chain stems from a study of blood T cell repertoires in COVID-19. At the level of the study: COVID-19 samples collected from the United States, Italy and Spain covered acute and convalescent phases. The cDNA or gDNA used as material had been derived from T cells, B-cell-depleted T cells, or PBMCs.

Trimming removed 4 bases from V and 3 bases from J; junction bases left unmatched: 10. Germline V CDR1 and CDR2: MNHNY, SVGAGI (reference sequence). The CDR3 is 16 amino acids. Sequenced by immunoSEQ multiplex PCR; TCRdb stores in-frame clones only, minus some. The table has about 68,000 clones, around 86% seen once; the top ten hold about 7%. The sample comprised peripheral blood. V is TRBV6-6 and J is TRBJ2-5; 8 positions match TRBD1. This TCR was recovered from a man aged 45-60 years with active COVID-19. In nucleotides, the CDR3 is TGTGCCAGCAGTTCTGGTGGACAGGGATTGGAAGAGACCCAGTACTTC. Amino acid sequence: CASSSGGQGLEETQYF.